This T cell receptor (beta chain) came from a study of T cells in Graves' hyperthyroidism and ophthalmopathy. J gave up 4 bases and V 3 bases, and 4 bases lay outside the gene matches. This CDR3 has 16 amino acids. The germline V gene has CDR1 MNHNS and CDR2 SASEGT. RNA transcripts provided the source from which TCR beta CDR3 regions were amplified. A set of HTBI primers served as the primers for a first-round RT-PCR of the TCR CDR3. TCRdb itself ran the multiplex PCR reads through MiXCR, one entry per CDR3 protein. The sample has a few hundred thousand distinct CDR3 sequences; approximately 14% are singletons. This clonotype was detected a few times.

The TCR was taken from a woman aged 30 to 39 with Graves' hyperthyroidism. This sequence joins TRBV6-1 and TRBJ1-5; 12 bases agree with TRBD1. Sequences were obtained from blood. CDR3 nucleotides: TGTGCCAGCAGTGACGGGACAGGGGGCCAGAATCAGCCCCAGCATTTT. Translating gives CASSDGTGGQNQPQHF.